The T cell receptor (beta chain) under discussion was sequenced for a study of blood T cell repertoires in COVID-19. Using immunoSEQ multiplex PCR, the repertoire was profiled, and TCRdb retains in-frame clones only, with some absent. The sample lists 56,000 or so clones; approximately 88% were seen once. CDR1 is SGHRS, CDR2 YFSETQ, per germline. V lost 0 bases, J lost 4 bases, and 6 bases stayed unmatched. The CDR3 has 16 amino acids. The J gene is TRBJ2-3, the V gene TRBV5-1; TRBD2 matches 9 bases. The specimen was peripheral blood. This clonotype originated in a human donor in a cohort sampled during active COVID-19. Written as DNA, the CDR3 is TGCGCCAGCAGCTTGGTGGCGGGGGGGTTTGCAGATACGCAGTATTTT. Amino acids: CASSLVAGGFADTQYF.